The 23 T cell receptor beta chains in this list originate from one sample, sequenced in a study of blood T cells in healthy people across ages. Primed by a sample-barcoded 5' primer and a J-beta primer mix, a second PCR proceeded for about 7 to 11 cycles. MiXCR, run by TCRdb on the 5' RACE reads, gives a single entry per CDR3 protein. The data show about 680,000 distinct CDR3 sequences, 49% seen once. The material sequenced was blood. Every receptor here comes from a woman in her sixties in good health.

This clonotype was seen a few times. This rearrangement joins TRBV9 to TRBJ2-5; possible D gene TRBD1, 5 bases. Trimming took 0 bases from V and 2 from J, leaving 8 bases between them. In germline, CDR1 is SGDLS, CDR2 YYNGEE. The CDR3 has 14 residues. CDR3 protein: CASSVGGQQETQYF. CDR3 in DNA: TGTGCCAGCAGCGTAGGGGGCCAACAAGAGACCCAGTACTTC.

The genes are TRBV4-2 and TRBJ2-1; the match to TRBD1 covers 8 bases. Unmatched junction bases numbered 9, after V lost 2 bases and J lost 9 bases. Germline-derived CDR1 and CDR2 are LGHNA and YNFKEQ. This CDR3 spans 15 amino acids. This CDR3 is CASSQSDRGKGEQFF. CDR3 DNA sequence: TGTGCCAGCAGCCAATCCGACAGGGGTAAGGGTGAGCAGTTCTTC.

J is TRBJ1-2 and V is TRBV4-2, with unresolved D. The length of the CDR3 is 15 residues. Trimming removed 0 bases at V and 0 bases at J, with 8 bases between. In germline, CDR1 is LGHNA, CDR2 YNFKEQ. For the CDR3, the DNA is TGTGCCAGCAGCCAAGAACGGAGAGCTAACTATGGCTACACCTTC. Residues: CASSQERRANYGYTF.

This chain connects TRBV6-5 to TRBJ2-5; D tentatively fits TRBD1 or TRBD2 (5 bases each). Germline CDR1 is MNHEY and CDR2 is SVGAGI. V gave up 4 bases and J gave up 0 bases, with 6 bases separating them. CDR3 length: 13 residues. The CDR3 protein is CASSLGDQETQYF. In DNA form, the CDR3 reads TGTGCCAGCAGTTTGGGGGACCAAGAGACCCAGTACTTC.

DNA for the CDR3: TGTGCTAGTGGTTTGGGAGGCGTCAGTGACGATGAGCAGTTCTTC. Protein sequence: CASGLGGVSDDEQFF. The genes are TRBV12-5 and TRBJ2-1; the D is unclear. The germline V gene encodes CDR1 LGHNT and CDR2 FRNRAP. Trimming removed 1 base at V and 8 bases at J, with 15 bases between. The CDR3 consists of 15 residues.

This clonotype turned up a few times. The chain uses TRBV7-2 and TRBJ2-1; D is unresolved. Germline loops: CDR1 SGHTA, CDR2 FQGNSA. Trimming took off 1 base at V and 7 bases at J, with 17 bases between the two ends. The CDR3 has 16 residues. The CDR3 here is CASSLGVLTIRNEQFF. DNA for the CDR3: TGTGCCAGCAGCTTAGGTGTACTAACGATACGGAATGAGCAGTTCTTC.

The chain has TRBV6-1 and TRBJ1-5; tentative D call: TRBD1 (6 bases). Germline V CDR1 and CDR2: MNHNS, SASEGT. There are 14 residues in the CDR3. V lost 3 bases, J lost 6 bases, and 12 bases lay in between. CDR3 nucleotide sequence: TGTGCCAGCAGTGAGCAGGGGAGCGGTCAGCCCCAGCATTTT. Translated: CASSEQGSGQPQHF.

This clonotype has a handful of counts. Being one base from a much bigger clone, this may be a read error. J is TRBJ2-3 and V is TRBV20-1; D gene ambiguous. The germline V gene has CDR1 DFQATT and CDR2 SNEGSKA (reference sequence). This CDR3 region has 14 residues. CDR3 DNA: TGCAGTGCTAGACCCCGACCCCGCACAGATGCGCAGTATTTT. Its protein is CSARPRPRTDAQYF.

This clonotype was seen once. This sequence joins TRBV28 and TRBJ2-2; D remains unclear. With 6 bases removed from V and 8 bases from J, the gap between germline ends came to 7 bases. There are 11 residues in the CDR3. Germline-derived CDR1 and CDR2 are MDHEN and SYDVKM. The CDR3 DNA sequence: TGTGCCAGCAGGTTTACGGGGGAGCTGTTTTTT. This translates into CASRFTGELFF. Full variable domain (missing parts from reference TRBV28 and TRBJ2-2): DVKVTQSSRYLVKRTGEKVFLECVQDMDHENMFWYRQDPGLGLRLIYFSYDVKMKEKGDIPEGYSVSREKKERFSLILESASTNQTSMYLCASRFTGELFFGEGSRLTVL.

This clonotype appeared a single time. The gene calls are TRBV7-2 and TRBJ2-5, with TRBD1 identical over 7 bases. V dropped 6 bases and J dropped 2; count of bases not matched to a gene: 6. From germline, CDR1 is SGHTA and CDR2 FQGNSA. The CDR3 covers 14 residues. CDR3 in DNA: TGTGCCAGCAGTGGGGACAGTTTACAAGAGACCCAGTACTTC. Translated: CASSGDSLQETQYF.

The chain recombines TRBV4-3 with TRBJ1-2, with D possibly TRBD1 on 6 matching bases. V shed 0 bases and J shed 4 bases, with 12 bases lying between them. This CDR3 spans 15 amino acids. The germline gives CDR1 LGHNA, CDR2 YSLEER. DNA for the CDR3: TGCGCCAGCAGCCAAGATAGCAGGGGTGCCTATGGCTACACCTTC. The encoded protein is CASSQDSRGAYGYTF.

The V call is TRBV20-1, the J call TRBJ1-6; a possible D gene is TRBD1 (6 bases). CDR1 is DFQATT and CDR2 is SNEGSKA in the germline V gene (reference sequence). V shed 3 bases and J shed 7 bases, with 13 bases lying between them. The CDR3 spans 14 residues. The CDR3 sequence is CSARTGQMNSPLHF. The CDR3 nucleotides read TGCAGTGCTAGGACCGGACAGATGAATTCACCCCTCCACTTT.

The chain combines TRBV20-1 with TRBJ1-2; 9 bases line up with TRBD1. Germline trimming cut 3 bases from V and 3 bases from J; bases unmatched to any gene: 23. Germline lookup yields CDR1 DFQATT and CDR2 SNEGSKA (reference sequence). The CDR3 spans 20 residues. The CDR3 sequence: CSARGSGGGTGNFLHYGYTF. CDR3 bases: TGCAGTGCTAGGGGAAGTGGAGGTGGGACAGGGAACTTTTTACACTATGGCTACACCTTC.

A single count supports this clonotype. The V gene is TRBV3-1, the J gene TRBJ2-5; TRBD1 agrees at 10 bases. V shed 3 bases, J shed 4 bases, and the junction held 5 bases outside the gene matches. Germline assignment: CDR1 LGHDT and CDR2 YNNKEL (reference sequence). The CDR3 covers 15 residues. DNA of the CDR3: TGTGCCAGCAGCCAGGACAGGGGGGTAGGAGAGACCCAGTACTTC. Translating it yields CASSQDRGVGETQYF.

The V gene is TRBV20-1, the J gene TRBJ1-5, with D possibly being TRBD1 (5 bases). Germline CDR1 DFQATT, CDR2 SNEGSKA (reference sequence). This CDR3 region has 15 residues. Trimming removed 2 bases from V and 2 bases from J, with 13 bases in between. The CDR3 spells CSARPWTGGNQPQHF. In DNA form, the CDR3 reads TGCAGTGCTAGACCTTGGACGGGGGGCAATCAGCCCCAGCATTTT.

This clonotype was observed at least ten times. The J gene is TRBJ2-1, the V gene TRBV29-1; possible D gene TRBD2, 5 bases. CDR3 size: 15 residues. Germline CDR1 is SQVTM and CDR2 is ANQGSEA. V lost 7 bases and J 4 bases, leaving 20 bases between the germline ends. The CDR3 bases are TGCAGCGCCCCGCGGGTTGGAGACGTATACAATGAGCAGTTCTTC. Its translation is CSAPRVGDVYNEQFF.

This chain connects TRBV20-1 to TRBJ2-1, with no clear D. Germline V gives CDR1 DFQATT, CDR2 SNEGSKA (reference sequence). Trimming cost V 5 bases and J 7 bases, with 6 bases left between them. The CDR3 runs to 10 residues. CDR3 sequence reads: CSALGNEQFF. In DNA form, the CDR3 reads TGCAGTGCTCTAGGGAATGAGCAGTTCTTC.

This chain uses TRBV28 with TRBJ2-5; D uncertain. The CDR3 covers 13 residues. The V end was cut by 3 bases, the J end by 5 bases, with 10 bases between. Germline CDR1 is MDHEN and CDR2 is SYDVKM. The CDR3 protein is CASSFYMGETQYF. CDR3 sequence (DNA): TGTGCCAGCAGTTTTTACATGGGCGAGACCCAGTACTTC. Variable domain in full (rest from reference TRBV28 and TRBJ2-5): DVKVTQSSRYLVKRTGEKVFLECVQDMDHENMFWYRQDPGLGLRLIYFSYDVKMKEKGDIPEGYSVSREKKERFSLILESASTNQTSMYLCASSFYMGETQYFGPGTRLLVL.

This clonotype has ten or more counts. The chain has TRBV7-2 and TRBJ2-4; 13 nucleotides align to TRBD2. Germline values: CDR1 SGHTA, CDR2 FQGNSA. Trimming at V came to 5 bases and at J to 3 bases, leaving 7 bases not matched to a gene. This CDR3 contains 17 residues. The CDR3 protein is CASSRRTSGSLKNIQYF. For the CDR3, the DNA is TGTGCCAGCAGCCGCCGGACTAGCGGGAGTCTCAAAAACATTCAGTACTTC.

The J gene is TRBJ2-3, the V gene TRBV27; no definite D call. This CDR3 region has 16 residues. Deletions cut 0 bases from V and 7 bases from J, with 17 bases between. CDR1 MNHEY and CDR2 SMNVEV come from the germline V gene (reference sequence). The chain's CDR3 is CASSLSGPNILYTQYF. The CDR3 DNA follows: TGTGCCAGCAGTTTATCTGGGCCCAATATTCTATATACGCAGTATTTT.

This clonotype showed up many times. The chain carries TRBV4-2 and TRBJ2-1; TRBD2 might be the D (6 bases). The germline gives CDR1 LGHNA, CDR2 YNFKEQ. The CDR3 is 16 residues long. Trimming took 2 bases from V and 0 from J, leaving 11 bases between them. The CDR3 nucleotides read TGTGCCAGCAGCCAACCCGTAGCGGACTCCTACAATGAGCAGTTCTTC. Amino acids: CASSQPVADSYNEQFF.

The chain employs TRBV20-1 and TRBJ2-5; D assignment may be TRBD1 or TRBD2 (5 bases each). The CDR3 is 17 residues long. V gave up 5 bases and J gave up 3 bases, with 25 bases separating them. The germline gives CDR1 DFQATT, CDR2 SNEGSKA (reference sequence). The CDR3 region is CSALSYSPGTPEETQYF. CDR3 DNA sequence: TGCAGTGCTCTATCTTACTCACCCGGGACGCCCGAAGAGACCCAGTACTTC.

V usage is TRBV9 and J usage is TRBJ2-3; D is perhaps TRBD2 (6 bases). This CDR3 region has 15 residues. Trimming removed 3 bases from V and 0 bases from J, with 11 bases in between. Germline values: CDR1 SGDLS, CDR2 YYNGEE. The CDR3 loop is CASSAEGASTDTQYF. In nucleotides, the CDR3 is TGTGCCAGCAGCGCGGAGGGCGCTAGCACAGATACGCAGTATTTT.